The present T cell receptor (beta chain) was sequenced within a study of blood T cells in healthy people across ages. Germline CDR1 reads SGHDN; CDR2 reads FVKESK. The CDR3 covers 15 residues. Concerning this clonotype itself: Mismatch with germline at one junction end may stem from a read error.

The second PCR ran roughly 6 to 12 cycles with a sample-barcoded 5' primer and J-beta primers. TCRdb re-derived calls from the 5' RACE reads in MiXCR, one entry per CDR3 protein. Here the sample spans 1.5 million to 2 million distinct CDR3 sequences, about 50% being singletons. The chain couples TRBV14 to TRBJ2-1; TRBD2 matches at 10 bases. The origin of this receptor is a woman aged 40-49 years in good health. Sequencing was carried out using blood. The CDR3 bases are TGTGTCAGCAGCCAGACTAGCGGGTGGTACAATGAGCAGTTCTTC. This sequence encodes CVSSQTSGWYNEQFF.